The sequence of this TCR beta chain was determined in a study of T cell changes during pregnancy in multiple sclerosis. Generated by immunoSEQ multiplex PCR, the TCRdb table keeps only in-frame clones and is missing some. Of under 45,000 clones listed, 70% to 90% are singletons. Germline CDR1 reads SGHTA; CDR2 reads FQGTGA. This CDR3 has 11 residues. With 4 bases removed from V and 7 bases from J, the gap between germline ends came to 7 bases. Sequenced here: CD8+ T cells from peripheral blood mononuclear cells, sampled in the first trimester of pregnancy. This chain connects TRBV7-3 to TRBJ1-2; D is undetermined. This receptor was taken from a female donor with multiple sclerosis, enrolled in a pregnancy study. Here the CDR3 reads CASSSEGGYTF. CDR3 nucleotides: TGTGCCAGCAGCTCAGAGGGTGGCTACACCTTC.